This TCR beta chain originates from a study of PD-1 blockade in mismatch repair-deficient tumors. Mismatch repair deficiency was confirmed in all patients, by PCR or immunohistochemistry. Trimming removed 4 bases from V and 2 bases from J, with 11 bases in between. In germline, CDR1 is SGHTA, CDR2 FQGNSA. The CDR3 runs 14 residues. Clones were read by immunoSEQ multiplex PCR, and TCRdb kept only the in-frame ones, dropping some. The data contain about 35,000 clones, around 80% of them singletons. The TCR originated in an adult with mismatch repair-deficient cancer. The material sequenced was PBMCs, taken 6 weeks after starting pembrolizumab. V and J are TRBV7-2 and TRBJ2-5; maybe TRBD1 (5 bases). The CDR3 loop reads CASSSPTGQETQYF. CDR3 in DNA: TGTGCCAGCAGCTCTCCAACAGGACAAGAGACCCAGTACTTC.